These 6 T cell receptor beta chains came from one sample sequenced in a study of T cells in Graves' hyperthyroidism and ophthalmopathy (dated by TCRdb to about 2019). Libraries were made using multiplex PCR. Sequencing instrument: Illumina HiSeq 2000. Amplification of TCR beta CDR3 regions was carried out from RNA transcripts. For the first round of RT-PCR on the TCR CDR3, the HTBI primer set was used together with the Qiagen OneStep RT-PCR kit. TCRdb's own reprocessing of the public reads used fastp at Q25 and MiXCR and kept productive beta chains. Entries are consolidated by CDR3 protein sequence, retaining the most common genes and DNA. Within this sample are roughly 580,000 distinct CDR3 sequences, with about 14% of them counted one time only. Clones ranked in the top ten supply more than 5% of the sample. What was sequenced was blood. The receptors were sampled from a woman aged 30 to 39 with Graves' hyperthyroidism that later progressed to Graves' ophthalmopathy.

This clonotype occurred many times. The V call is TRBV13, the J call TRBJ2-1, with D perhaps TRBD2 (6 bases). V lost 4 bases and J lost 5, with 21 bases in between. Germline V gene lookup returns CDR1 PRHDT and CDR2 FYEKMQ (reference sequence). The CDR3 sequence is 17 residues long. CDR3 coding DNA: TGTGCCAGCAGCTCACCCCGGGCGGGAACGCGGCACAATGAGCAGTTCTTC. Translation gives CASSSPRAGTRHNEQFF.

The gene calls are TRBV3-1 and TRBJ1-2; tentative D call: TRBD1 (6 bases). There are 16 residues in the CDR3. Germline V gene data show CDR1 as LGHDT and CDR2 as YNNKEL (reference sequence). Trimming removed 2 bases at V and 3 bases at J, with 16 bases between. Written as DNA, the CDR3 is TGTGCCAGCAGCCAATTTGACAGGTCCGGCGACTATGGCTACACCTTC. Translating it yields CASSQFDRSGDYGYTF.

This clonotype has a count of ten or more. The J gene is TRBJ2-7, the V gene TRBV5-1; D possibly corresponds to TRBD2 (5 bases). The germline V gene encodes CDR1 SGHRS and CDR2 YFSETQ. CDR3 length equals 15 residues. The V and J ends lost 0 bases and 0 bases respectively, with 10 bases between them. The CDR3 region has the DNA TGCGCCAGCAGCTTGGGTAGCGCGAGCTCCTACGAGCAGTACTTC. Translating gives CASSLGSASSYEQYF.

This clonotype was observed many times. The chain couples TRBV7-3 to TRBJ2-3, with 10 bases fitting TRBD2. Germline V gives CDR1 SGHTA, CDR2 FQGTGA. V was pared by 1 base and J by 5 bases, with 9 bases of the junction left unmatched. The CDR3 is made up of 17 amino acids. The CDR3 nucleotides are TGTGCCAGCAGCTTAATTTGGAGCGGGAGGGCCGGAGATACGCAGTATTTT. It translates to CASSLIWSGRAGDTQYF. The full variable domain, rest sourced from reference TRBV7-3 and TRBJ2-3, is GAGVSQTPSNKVTEKGKYVELRCDPISGHTALYWYRQSLGQGPEFLIYFQGTGAADDSGLPNDRFFAVRPEGSVSTLKIQRTERGDSAVYLCASSLIWSGRAGDTQYFGPGTRLTVL.

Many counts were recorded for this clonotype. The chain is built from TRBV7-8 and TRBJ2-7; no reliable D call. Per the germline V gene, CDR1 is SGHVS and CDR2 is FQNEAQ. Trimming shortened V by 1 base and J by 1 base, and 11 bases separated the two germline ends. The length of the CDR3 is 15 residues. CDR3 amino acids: CASSLGRTSSYEQYF. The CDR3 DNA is TGTGCCAGCAGCTTAGGCAGGACCTCTTCCTACGAGCAGTACTTC.

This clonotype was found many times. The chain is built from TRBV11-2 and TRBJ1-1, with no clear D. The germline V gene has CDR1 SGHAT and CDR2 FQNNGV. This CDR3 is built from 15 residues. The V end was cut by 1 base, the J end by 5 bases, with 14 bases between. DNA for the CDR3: TGTGCCAGCAGCTTAGGGGCCCTCGGCCCTACTGAAGCTTTCTTT. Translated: CASSLGALGPTEAFF. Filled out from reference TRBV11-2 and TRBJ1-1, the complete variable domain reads EAGVAQSPRYKIIEKRQSVAFWCNPISGHATLYWYQQILGQGPKLLIQFQNNGVVDDSQLPKDRFSAERLKGVDSTLKIQPAKLEDSAVYLCASSLGALGPTEAFFGQGTRLTVV.